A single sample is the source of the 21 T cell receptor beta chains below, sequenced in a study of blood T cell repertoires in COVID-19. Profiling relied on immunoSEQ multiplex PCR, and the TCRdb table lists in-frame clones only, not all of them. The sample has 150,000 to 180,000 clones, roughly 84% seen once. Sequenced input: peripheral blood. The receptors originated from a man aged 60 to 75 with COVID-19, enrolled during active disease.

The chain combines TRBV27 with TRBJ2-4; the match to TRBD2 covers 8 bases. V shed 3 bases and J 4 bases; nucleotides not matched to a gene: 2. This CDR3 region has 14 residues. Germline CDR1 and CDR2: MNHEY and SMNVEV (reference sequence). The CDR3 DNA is TGTGCCAGCAGTTTCAGCGGGAGAAAAAACATTCAGTACTTC. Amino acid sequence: CASSFSGRKNIQYF.

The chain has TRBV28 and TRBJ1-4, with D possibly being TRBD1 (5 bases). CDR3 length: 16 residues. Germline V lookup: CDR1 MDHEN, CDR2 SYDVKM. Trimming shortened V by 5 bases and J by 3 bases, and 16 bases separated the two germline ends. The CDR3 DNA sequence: TGTGCCAGCAGTATAACAAGGGGAACGGCTAATGAAAAACTGTTTTTT. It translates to CASSITRGTANEKLFF.

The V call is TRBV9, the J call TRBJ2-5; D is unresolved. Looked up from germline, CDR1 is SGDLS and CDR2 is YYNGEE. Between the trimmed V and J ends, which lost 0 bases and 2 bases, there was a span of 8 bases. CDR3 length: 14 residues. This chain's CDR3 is CASSVEALQETQYF. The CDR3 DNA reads TGTGCCAGCAGCGTAGAAGCGCTACAAGAGACCCAGTACTTC.

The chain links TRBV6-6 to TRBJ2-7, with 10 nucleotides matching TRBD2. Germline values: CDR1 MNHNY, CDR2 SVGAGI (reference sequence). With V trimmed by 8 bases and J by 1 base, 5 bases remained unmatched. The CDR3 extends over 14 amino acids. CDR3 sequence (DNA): TGTGCCAGCGTCGGTAGCGGGAGGTCCTACGAGCAGTACTTC. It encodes CASVGSGRSYEQYF.

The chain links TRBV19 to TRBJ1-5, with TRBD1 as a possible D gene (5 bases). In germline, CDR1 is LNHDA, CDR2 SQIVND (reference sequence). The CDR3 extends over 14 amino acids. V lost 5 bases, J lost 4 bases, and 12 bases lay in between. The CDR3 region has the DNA TGTGCCAGTAGTTCCGGGGGAGGGAATCAGCCCCAGCATTTT. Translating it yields CASSSGGGNQPQHF. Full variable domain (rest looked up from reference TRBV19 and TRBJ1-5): DGGITQSPKYLFRKEGQNVTLSCEQNLNHDAMYWYRQDPGQGLRLIYYSQIVNDFQKGDIAEGYSVSREKKESFPLTVTSAQKNPTAFYLCASSSGGGNQPQHFGDGTRLSIL.

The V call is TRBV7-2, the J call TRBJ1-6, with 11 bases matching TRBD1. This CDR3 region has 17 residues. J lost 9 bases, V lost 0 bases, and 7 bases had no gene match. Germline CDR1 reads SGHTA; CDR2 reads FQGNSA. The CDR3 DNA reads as TGTGCCAGCAGCTTAGCCCTAGGACAGGGGGCTCGTTCACCCCTCCACTTT. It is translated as CASSLALGQGARSPLHF.

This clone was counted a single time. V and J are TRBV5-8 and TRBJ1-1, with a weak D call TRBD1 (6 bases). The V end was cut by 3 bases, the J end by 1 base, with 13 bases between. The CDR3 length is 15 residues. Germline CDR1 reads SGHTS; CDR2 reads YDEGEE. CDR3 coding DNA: TGTGCCAGCAGCTACGGGACACCCGAGAACACTGAAGCTTTCTTT. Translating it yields CASSYGTPENTEAFF.

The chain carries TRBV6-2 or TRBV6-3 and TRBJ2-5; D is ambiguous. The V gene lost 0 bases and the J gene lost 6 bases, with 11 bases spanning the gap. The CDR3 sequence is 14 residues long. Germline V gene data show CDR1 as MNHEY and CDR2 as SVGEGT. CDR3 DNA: TGTGCCAGCAGTTACTCGTCTCTAATGAAGACCCAGTACTTC. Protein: CASSYSSLMKTQYF.

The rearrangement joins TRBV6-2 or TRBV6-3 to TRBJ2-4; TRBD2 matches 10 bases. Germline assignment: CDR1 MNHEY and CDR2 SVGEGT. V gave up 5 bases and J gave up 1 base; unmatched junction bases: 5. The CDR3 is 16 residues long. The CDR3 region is CASSDERGGAKNIQYF. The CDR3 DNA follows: TGTGCCAGCAGTGATGAGCGGGGGGGGGCCAAAAACATTCAGTACTTC.

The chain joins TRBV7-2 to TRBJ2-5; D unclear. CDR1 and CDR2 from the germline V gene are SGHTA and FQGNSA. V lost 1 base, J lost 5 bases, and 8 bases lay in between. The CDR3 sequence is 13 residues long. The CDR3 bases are TGTGCCAGCAGCTTAGTGGGCCGGGAGACCCAGTACTTC. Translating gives CASSLVGRETQYF.

CDR3 in amino acids: CASSARGTGQGYGYTF. CDR3 DNA: TGTGCCAGCAGCGCCCGAGGAACAGGGCAGGGCTATGGCTACACCTTC. The rearrangement links TRBV11-3 to TRBJ1-2; D might be TRBD1 (6 bases). V shed 5 bases and J shed 4 bases, with 20 bases lying between them. Germline lookup yields CDR1 SGHNT and CDR2 YENEEA. The CDR3 consists of 16 residues.

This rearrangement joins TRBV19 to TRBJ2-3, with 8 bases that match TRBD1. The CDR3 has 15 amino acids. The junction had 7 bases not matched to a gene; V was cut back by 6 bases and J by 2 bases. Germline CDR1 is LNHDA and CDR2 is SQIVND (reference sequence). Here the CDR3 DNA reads TGTGCCAGTAGAGAGAGGGGACAGGCCACAGATACGCAGTATTTT. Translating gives CASRERGQATDTQYF.

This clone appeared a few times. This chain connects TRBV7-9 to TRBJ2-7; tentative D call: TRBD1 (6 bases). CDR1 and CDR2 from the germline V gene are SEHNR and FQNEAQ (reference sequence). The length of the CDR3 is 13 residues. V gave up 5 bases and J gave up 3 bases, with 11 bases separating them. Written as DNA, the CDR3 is TGTGCCAGCAGCCGCGACAGGCTCTACGAGCAGTACTTC. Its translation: CASSRDRLYEQYF.

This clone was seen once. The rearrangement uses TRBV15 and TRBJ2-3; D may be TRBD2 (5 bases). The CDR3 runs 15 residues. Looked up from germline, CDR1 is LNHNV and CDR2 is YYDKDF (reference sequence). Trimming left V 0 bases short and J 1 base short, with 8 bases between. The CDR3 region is CATSRERTGTDTQYF. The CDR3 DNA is TGTGCCACCAGCAGAGAACGGACTGGCACAGATACGCAGTATTTT.

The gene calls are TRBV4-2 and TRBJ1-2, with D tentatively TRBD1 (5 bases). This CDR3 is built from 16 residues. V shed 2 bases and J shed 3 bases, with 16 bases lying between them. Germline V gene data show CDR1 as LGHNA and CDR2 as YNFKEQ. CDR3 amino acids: CASSQPGGGEDYGYTF. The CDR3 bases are TGTGCCAGCAGCCAACCCGGCGGGGGAGAGGACTATGGCTACACCTTC.

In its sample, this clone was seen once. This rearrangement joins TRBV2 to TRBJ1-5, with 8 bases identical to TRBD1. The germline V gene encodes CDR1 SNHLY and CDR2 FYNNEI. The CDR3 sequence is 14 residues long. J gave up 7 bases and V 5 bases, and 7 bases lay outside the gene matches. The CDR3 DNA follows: TGTGCCAGCAGTCAACAGGGGGAAGGGCAGCCCCAGCATTTT. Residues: CASSQQGEGQPQHF.

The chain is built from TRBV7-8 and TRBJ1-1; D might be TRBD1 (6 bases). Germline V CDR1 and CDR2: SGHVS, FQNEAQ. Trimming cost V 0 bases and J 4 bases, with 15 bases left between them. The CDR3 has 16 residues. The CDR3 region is CASSLAVKGTFTEAFF. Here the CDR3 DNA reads TGTGCCAGCAGCTTAGCTGTGAAGGGGACATTCACTGAAGCTTTCTTT.

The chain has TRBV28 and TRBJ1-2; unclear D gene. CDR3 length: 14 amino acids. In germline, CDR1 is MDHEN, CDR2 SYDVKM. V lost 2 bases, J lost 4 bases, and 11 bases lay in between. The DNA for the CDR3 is TGTGCCAGCAGTTTAGTTGAGGAGGCCTATGGCTACACCTTC. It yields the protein CASSLVEEAYGYTF.

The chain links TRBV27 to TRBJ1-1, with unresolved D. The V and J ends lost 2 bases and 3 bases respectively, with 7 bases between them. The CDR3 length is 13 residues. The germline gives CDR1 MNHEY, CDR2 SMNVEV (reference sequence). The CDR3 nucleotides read TGTGCCAGCAGTTTACGGGAGGACACTGAAGCTTTCTTT. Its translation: CASSLREDTEAFF.

The chain's CDR3 is CASSRPTGVVTEAFF. The CDR3 DNA is TGTGCCAGCAGTCGCCCAACAGGGGTCGTTACTGAAGCTTTCTTT. The chain links TRBV6-5 to TRBJ1-1; TRBD1 aligns across 7 bases. This CDR3 is 15 amino acids long. Germline assignment: CDR1 MNHEY and CDR2 SVGAGI. V shed 5 bases and J 5 bases; nucleotides not matched to a gene: 11.

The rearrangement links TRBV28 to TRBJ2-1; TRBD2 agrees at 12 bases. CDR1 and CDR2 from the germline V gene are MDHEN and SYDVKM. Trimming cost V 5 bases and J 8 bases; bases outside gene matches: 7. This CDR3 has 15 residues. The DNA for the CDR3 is TGTGCCAGCAGTACTCTAGCGGGGGGGCACGATGAGCAGTTCTTC. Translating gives CASSTLAGGHDEQFF.